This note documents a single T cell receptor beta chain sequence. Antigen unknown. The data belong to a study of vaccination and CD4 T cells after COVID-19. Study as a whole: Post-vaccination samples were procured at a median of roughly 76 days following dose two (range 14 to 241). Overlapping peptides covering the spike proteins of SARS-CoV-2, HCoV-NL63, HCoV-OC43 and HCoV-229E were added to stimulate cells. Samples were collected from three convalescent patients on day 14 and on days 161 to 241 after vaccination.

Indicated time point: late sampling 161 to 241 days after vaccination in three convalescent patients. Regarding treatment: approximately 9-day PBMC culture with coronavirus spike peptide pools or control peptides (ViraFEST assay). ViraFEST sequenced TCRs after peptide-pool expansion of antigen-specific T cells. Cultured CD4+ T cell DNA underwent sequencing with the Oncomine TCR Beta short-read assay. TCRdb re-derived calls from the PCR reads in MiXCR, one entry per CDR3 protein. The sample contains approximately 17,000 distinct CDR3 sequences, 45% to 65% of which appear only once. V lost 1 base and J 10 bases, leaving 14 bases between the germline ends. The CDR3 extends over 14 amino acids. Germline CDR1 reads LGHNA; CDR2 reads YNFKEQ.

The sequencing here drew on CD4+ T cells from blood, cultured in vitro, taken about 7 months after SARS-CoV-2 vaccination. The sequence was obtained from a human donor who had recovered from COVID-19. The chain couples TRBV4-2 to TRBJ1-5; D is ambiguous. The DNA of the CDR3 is TGTGCCAGCAGCCAAGTCGCGGAGATTGAACCCCAGCATTTT. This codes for CASSQVAEIEPQHF.